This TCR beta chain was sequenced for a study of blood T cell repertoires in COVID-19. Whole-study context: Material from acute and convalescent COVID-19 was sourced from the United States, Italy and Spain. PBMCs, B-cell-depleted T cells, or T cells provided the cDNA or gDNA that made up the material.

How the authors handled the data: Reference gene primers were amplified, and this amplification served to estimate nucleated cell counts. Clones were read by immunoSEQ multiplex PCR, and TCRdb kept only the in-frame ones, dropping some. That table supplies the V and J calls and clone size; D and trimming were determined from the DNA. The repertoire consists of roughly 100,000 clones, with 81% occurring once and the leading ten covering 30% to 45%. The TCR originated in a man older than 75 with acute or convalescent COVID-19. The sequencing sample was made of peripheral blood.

CDR3 nucleotide sequence: TGCAGCGTTGAACTAGCGGGAGGCAATGAGCAGTTCTTC. The encoded protein is CSVELAGGNEQFF. This rearrangement joins TRBV29-1 to TRBJ2-1, with 11 bases identical to TRBD2. With 2 bases clipped from V and 6 bases from J, the junction kept 0 bases outside the gene matches. The CDR3 is made up of 13 amino acids. Germline CDR1 and CDR2: SQVTM and ANQGSEA.